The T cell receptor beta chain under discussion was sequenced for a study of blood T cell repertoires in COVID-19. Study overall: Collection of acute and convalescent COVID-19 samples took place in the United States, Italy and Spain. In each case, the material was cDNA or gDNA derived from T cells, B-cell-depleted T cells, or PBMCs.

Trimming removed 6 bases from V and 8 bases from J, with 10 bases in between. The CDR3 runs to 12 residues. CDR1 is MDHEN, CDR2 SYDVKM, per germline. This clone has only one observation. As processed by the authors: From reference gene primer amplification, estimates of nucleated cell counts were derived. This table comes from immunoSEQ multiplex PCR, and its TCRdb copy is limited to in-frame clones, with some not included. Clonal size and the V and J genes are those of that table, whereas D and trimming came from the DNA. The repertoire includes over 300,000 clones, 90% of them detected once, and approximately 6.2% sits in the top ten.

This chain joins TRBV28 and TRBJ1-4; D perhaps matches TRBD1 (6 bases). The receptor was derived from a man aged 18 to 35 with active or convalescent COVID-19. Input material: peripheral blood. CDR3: CASSSQGEKLFF. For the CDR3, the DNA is TGTGCCAGCAGCTCCCAGGGGGAAAAACTGTTTTTT. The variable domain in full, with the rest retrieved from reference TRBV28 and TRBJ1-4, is DVKVTQSSRYLVKRTGEKVFLECVQDMDHENMFWYRQDPGLGLRLIYFSYDVKMKEKGDIPEGYSVSREKKERFSLILESASTNQTSMYLCASSSQGEKLFFGSGTQLSVL.